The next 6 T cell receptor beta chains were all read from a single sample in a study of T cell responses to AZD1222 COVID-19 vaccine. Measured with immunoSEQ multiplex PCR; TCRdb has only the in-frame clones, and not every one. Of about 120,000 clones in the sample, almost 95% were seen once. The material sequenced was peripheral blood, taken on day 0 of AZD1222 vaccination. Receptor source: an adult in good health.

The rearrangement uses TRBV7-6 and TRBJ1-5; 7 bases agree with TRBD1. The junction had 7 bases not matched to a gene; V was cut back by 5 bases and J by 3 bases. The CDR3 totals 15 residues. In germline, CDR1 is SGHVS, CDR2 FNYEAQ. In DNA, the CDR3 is TGTGCCAGCAGCCATCGGACAGGACCCAATCAGCCCCAGCATTTT. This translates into CASSHRTGPNQPQHF.

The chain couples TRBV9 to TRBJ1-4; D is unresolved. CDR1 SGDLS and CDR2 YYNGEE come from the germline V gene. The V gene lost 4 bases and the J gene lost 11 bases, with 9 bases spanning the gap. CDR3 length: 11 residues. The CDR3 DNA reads TGTGCCAGCAGCCCCCCGGGGAAACTGTTTTTT. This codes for CASSPPGKLFF.

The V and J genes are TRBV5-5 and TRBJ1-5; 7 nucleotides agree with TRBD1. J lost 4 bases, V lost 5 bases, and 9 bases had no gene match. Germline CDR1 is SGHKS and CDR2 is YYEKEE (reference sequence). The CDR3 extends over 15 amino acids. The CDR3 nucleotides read TGTGCCAGCAGGGTAGCAGGGGGTGAAAATCAGCCCCAGCATTTT. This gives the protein CASRVAGGENQPQHF.

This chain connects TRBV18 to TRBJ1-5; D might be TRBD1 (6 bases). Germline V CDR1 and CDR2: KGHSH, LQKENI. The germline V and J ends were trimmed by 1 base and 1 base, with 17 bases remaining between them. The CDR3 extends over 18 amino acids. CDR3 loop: CASSPLGGQTFSNQPQHF. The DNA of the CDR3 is TGTGCCAGCTCACCACTAGGCGGACAGACATTCAGCAATCAGCCCCAGCATTTT. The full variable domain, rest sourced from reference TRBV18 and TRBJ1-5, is NAGVMQNPRHLVRRRGQEARLRCSPMKGHSHVYWYRQLPEEGLKFMVYLQKENIIDESGMPKERFSAEFPKEGPSILRIQQVVRGDSAAYFCASSPLGGQTFSNQPQHFGDGTRLSIL.

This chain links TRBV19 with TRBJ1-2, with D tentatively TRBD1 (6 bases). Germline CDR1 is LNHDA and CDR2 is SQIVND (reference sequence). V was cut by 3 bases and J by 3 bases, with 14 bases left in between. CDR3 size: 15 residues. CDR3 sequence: CASSMDREGDYGYTF. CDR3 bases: TGTGCCAGTAGTATGGACAGAGAGGGGGACTATGGCTACACCTTC.

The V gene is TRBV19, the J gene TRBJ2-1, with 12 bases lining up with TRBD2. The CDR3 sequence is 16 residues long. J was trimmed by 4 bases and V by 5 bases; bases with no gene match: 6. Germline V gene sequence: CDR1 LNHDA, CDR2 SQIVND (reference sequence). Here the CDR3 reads CASSFGLAGIYNEQFF. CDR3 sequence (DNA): TGTGCCAGTAGTTTCGGACTAGCGGGAATATACAATGAGCAGTTCTTC.